This entry lists 17 T cell receptor beta chains sequenced from one sample in a study of T-cell memory formation after mild COVID-19. Each CDR3 protein is one row after TCRdb ran MiXCR on the 5' RACE reads. The sample holds about 560,000 distinct CDR3 sequences, roughly 18% seen once. What was sequenced was PBMCs or a T cell subset sorted from them (not recorded which). The receptor set was obtained from an adult woman who had mild COVID-19 (a few samples of this study predate the infection). Cell type and time point are not known.

The genes are TRBV24-1 and TRBJ1-2; weak D call: TRBD1 (6 bases). The CDR3 has 14 residues. Trimming removed 4 bases at V and 9 bases at J, with 17 bases between. Germline V CDR1 and CDR2: KGHDR, SFDVKD. The CDR3 region has the DNA TGTGCCACCAGTGACAACCGGGACACCGGGCGCTACACCTTC. It specifies CATSDNRDTGRYTF.

This clonotype was seen more than once but under ten times. CDR3 protein: CSVVLGGSYEQYF. CDR3 DNA sequence: TGCAGCGTTGTATTGGGAGGGAGCTACGAGCAGTACTTC. V usage is TRBV29-1 and J usage is TRBJ2-7; 7 bases are a match to TRBD2. J gave up 3 bases and V 4 bases, and 6 bases lay outside the gene matches. From germline, CDR1 is SQVTM and CDR2 ANQGSEA. This CDR3 is built from 13 residues.

The gene calls are TRBV20-1 and TRBJ2-2; 7 positions agree with TRBD2. This CDR3 is built from 16 residues. V was clipped by 2 bases and J by 0 bases; unmatched bases: 6. Per germline, CDR1 DFQATT and CDR2 SNEGSKA (reference sequence). The CDR3 region has the DNA TGCAGTGCTAGATATTTCGGGAGGACGAACACCGGGGAGCTGTTTTTT. This sequence encodes CSARYFGRTNTGELFF.

In its sample, this clonotype was seen a few times. The V gene is TRBV11-1, the J gene TRBJ2-1; D gene uncertain. The CDR3 runs to 12 residues. The V end was cut by 9 bases, the J end by 3 bases, with 9 bases between. From germline, CDR1 is SGHAT and CDR2 FQDESV (reference sequence). The CDR3 spells CARRPSYNEQFF. As DNA, the CDR3 is TGTGCCAGAAGGCCTAGCTACAATGAGCAGTTCTTC.

J is TRBJ1-4 and V is TRBV20-1, with D possibly matching TRBD1 (5 bases). The CDR3 runs to 14 residues. V lost 0 bases to trimming and J lost 6 bases, with 11 bases between them. Germline V gene lookup returns CDR1 DFQATT and CDR2 SNEGSKA (reference sequence). The CDR3 DNA reads as TGCAGTGCTAGAGATCCAGGGAGGGATGAAAAACTGTTTTTT. It translates to CSARDPGRDEKLFF.

The table lists this clonotype with a few counts. The chain recombines TRBV3-1 with TRBJ2-7; no definite D call. CDR3 length: 15 residues. Between the trimmed V and J ends, which lost 6 bases and 0 bases, there was a span of 15 bases. Germline CDR1 and CDR2: LGHDT and YNNKEL (reference sequence). CDR3 protein: CASSTVGNPSYEQYF. The CDR3 DNA sequence: TGTGCCAGCAGTACTGTTGGAAACCCCTCCTACGAGCAGTACTTC.

The V gene is TRBV6-2 or TRBV6-3, the J gene TRBJ2-7; 10 nucleotides agree with TRBD2. This CDR3 spans 15 amino acids. V dropped 6 bases and J dropped 0; count of bases not matched to a gene: 5. Germline V gene lookup returns CDR1 MNHEY and CDR2 SVGEGT. CDR3 DNA sequence: TGTGCCAGCAGAACAGGGACTAGCGCCTCCTACGAGCAGTACTTC. This codes for CASRTGTSASYEQYF.

This clonotype was recorded once. The chain employs TRBV6-5 and TRBJ2-5; D gene uncertain. Looked up from germline, CDR1 is MNHEY and CDR2 is SVGAGI. V lost 0 bases and J 7 bases, leaving 18 bases between the germline ends. This CDR3 contains 16 residues. The CDR3 here is CASSYSILSAVGTQYF. In nucleotides, the CDR3 is TGTGCCAGCAGTTACTCGATACTTTCGGCTGTGGGGACCCAGTACTTC.

In this sample, this clonotype turned up a few times. The chain uses TRBV30 and TRBJ2-1; 9 positions agree with TRBD2. Germline V lookup: CDR1 GTSNPN, CDR2 SVGIG (reference sequence). Trimming took 3 bases from V and 3 from J; bases not matched to a gene: 9. This CDR3 region has 16 residues. CDR3 coding DNA: TGTGCCTGGAGCGGCTTAGCGGGAGTTTTCTACAATGAGCAGTTCTTC. It translates to CAWSGLAGVFYNEQFF.

The table lists this clonotype with a few counts. V and J are TRBV29-1 and TRBJ2-7; D is unresolved. Trimming took off 6 bases at V and 1 base at J, with 16 bases between the two ends. The CDR3 covers 14 residues. Looked up from germline, CDR1 is SQVTM and CDR2 is ANQGSEA. The CDR3 DNA reads TGCAGCGTGCAAGGATTCGGGTCTTCCTACGAGCAGTACTTC. Its translation: CSVQGFGSSYEQYF.

This clonotype came up a few times. The chain carries TRBV2 and TRBJ2-7; 9 positions agree with TRBD1. This CDR3 is built from 13 residues. CDR1 SNHLY and CDR2 FYNNEI come from the germline V gene. The V gene end was trimmed by 7 bases and the J gene end by 5 bases; junction bases not matched to a gene: 6. DNA of the CDR3: TGTGCCAGCAACCGGGACAGGGAACACGAGCAGTACTTC. This sequence encodes CASNRDREHEQYF.

The V gene is TRBV14, the J gene TRBJ1-1; D unresolved. The germline V gene has CDR1 SGHDN and CDR2 FVKESK. This CDR3 comprises 14 residues. V gave up 0 bases and J gave up 4 bases, with 9 bases separating them. The CDR3 coding sequence is TGTGCCAGCAGCCAAGATCTCACCCGCACTGAAGCTTTCTTT. Translated, it gives CASSQDLTRTEAFF.

The gene calls are TRBV5-4 and TRBJ1-5; possible D gene TRBD1, 6 bases. Germline V gives CDR1 SGHNT, CDR2 YYREEE (reference sequence). This CDR3 comprises 16 residues. The V and J ends lost 2 bases and 7 bases respectively, with 19 bases between them. CDR3 sequence (DNA): TGTGCCAGCAGCTTCCGGGCCCTAACAGGGAGCCAGCCCCAGCATTTT. This encodes CASSFRALTGSQPQHF.

This clonotype was recorded a few times. The J gene is TRBJ1-1, the V gene TRBV5-5, with 12 bases aligning to TRBD1. Germline-derived CDR1 and CDR2 are SGHKS and YYEKEE (reference sequence). The CDR3 sequence is 16 residues long. V was pared by 7 bases and J by 1 base, with 8 bases of the junction left unmatched. The CDR3 sequence: CASRRGQGAKNTEAFF. CDR3 bases: TGTGCCAGCCGACGGGGACAGGGGGCGAAGAACACTGAAGCTTTCTTT.

This clonotype was seen only a few times. The CDR3 DNA sequence: TGTGCCAGCAATGTACAGGGCATAATGACTGAAGCTTTCTTT. Amino acids: CASNVQGIMTEAFF. The chain is built from TRBV6-5 and TRBJ1-1; D is possibly TRBD1 (6 bases). The CDR3 runs 14 residues. V lost 7 bases and J lost 5, with 17 bases in between. Germline CDR1 reads MNHEY; CDR2 reads SVGAGI.

The rearrangement links TRBV5-4 to TRBJ2-7, with 7 bases that match TRBD1. This CDR3 contains 13 residues. Per germline, CDR1 SGHNT and CDR2 YYREEE (reference sequence). Germline trimming cut 9 bases from V and 3 bases from J; bases unmatched to any gene: 9. CDR3 region: CATFWTGDYEQYF. The CDR3 bases are TGTGCCACCTTTTGGACAGGAGACTACGAGCAGTACTTC.

The chain links TRBV5-1 to TRBJ2-1, with D tentatively TRBD2 (6 bases). The CDR3 is 18 residues long. V gave up 4 bases and J gave up 5 bases, with 25 bases separating them. The germline CDR1 and CDR2 sequences are SGHRS and YFSETQ. The CDR3 DNA follows: TGCGCCAGCAGCCCCCCGTCTCTTAGCGGACCTCGCAACAATGAGCAGTTCTTC. This gives the protein CASSPPSLSGPRNNEQFF.